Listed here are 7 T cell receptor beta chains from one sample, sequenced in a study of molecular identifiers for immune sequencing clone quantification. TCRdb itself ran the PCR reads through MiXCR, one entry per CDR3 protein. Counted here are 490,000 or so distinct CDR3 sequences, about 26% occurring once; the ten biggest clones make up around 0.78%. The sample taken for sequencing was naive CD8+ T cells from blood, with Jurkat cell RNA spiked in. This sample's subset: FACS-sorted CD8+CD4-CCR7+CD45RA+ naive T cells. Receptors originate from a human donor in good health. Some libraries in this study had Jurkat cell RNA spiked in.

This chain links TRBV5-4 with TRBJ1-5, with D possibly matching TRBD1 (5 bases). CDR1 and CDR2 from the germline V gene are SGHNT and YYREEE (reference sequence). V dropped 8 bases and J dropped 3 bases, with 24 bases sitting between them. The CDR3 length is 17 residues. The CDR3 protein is CASNGAGVGLDNQPQHF. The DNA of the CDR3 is TGTGCCAGTAATGGGGCGGGAGTTGGGCTAGACAATCAGCCCCAGCATTTT.

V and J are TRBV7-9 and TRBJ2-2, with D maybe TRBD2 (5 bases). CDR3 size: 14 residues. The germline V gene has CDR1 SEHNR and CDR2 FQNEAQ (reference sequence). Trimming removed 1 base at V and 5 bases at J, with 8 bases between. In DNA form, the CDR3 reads TGTGCCAGCAGCTTAGGACTACGAACCGGGGAGCTGTTTTTT. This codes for CASSLGLRTGELFF.

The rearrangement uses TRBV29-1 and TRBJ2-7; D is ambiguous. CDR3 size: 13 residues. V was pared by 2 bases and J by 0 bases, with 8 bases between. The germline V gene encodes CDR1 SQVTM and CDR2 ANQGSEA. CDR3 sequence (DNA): TGCAGCGTTGAATCCCCTAGCTCCTACGAGCAGTACTTC. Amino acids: CSVESPSSYEQYF.

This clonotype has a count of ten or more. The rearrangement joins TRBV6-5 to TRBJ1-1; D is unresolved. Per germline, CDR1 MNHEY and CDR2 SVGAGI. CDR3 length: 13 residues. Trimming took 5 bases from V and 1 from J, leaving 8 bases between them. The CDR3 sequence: CASSVPGNTEAFF. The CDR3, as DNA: TGTGCCAGCAGTGTACCAGGGAACACTGAAGCTTTCTTT.

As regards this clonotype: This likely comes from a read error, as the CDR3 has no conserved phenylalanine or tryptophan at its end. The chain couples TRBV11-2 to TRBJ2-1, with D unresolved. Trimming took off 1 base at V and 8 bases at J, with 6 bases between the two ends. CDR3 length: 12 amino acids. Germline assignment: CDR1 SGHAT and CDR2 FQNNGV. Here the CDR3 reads CASSLAIDEQFL. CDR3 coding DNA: TGTGCCAGCAGCTTAGCCATCGATGAGCAGTTCCTC.

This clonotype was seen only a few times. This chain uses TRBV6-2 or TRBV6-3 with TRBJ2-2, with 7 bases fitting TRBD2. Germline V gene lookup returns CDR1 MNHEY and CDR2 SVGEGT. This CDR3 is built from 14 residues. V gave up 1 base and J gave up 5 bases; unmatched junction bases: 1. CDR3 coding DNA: TGTGCCAGCAGTTACTGGCGGGGGACCGGGGAGCTGTTTTTT. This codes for CASSYWRGTGELFF.

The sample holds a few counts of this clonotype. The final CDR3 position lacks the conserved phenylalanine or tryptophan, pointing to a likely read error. Here the CDR3 reads CAISESGYEQYL. CDR3 DNA sequence: TGTGCCATCAGTGAGTCGGGGTACGAGCAGTACCTC. The chain joins TRBV10-3 to TRBJ2-7; D remains unclear. The CDR3 has 12 residues. Germline CDR1 and CDR2: ENHRY and SYGVKD. The V gene lost 0 bases and the J gene lost 4 bases, with 4 bases spanning the gap.